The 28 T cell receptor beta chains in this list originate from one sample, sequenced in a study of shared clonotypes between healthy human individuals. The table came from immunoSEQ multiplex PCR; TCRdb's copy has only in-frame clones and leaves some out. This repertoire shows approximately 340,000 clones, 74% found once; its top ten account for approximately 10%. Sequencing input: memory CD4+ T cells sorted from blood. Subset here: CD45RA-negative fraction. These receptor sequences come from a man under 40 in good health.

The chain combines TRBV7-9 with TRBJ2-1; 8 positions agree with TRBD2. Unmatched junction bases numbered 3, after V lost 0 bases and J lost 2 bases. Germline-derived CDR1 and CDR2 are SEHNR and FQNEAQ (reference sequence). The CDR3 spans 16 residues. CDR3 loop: CASSLAIAGPYNEQFF. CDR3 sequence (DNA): TGTGCCAGCAGCTTAGCGATAGCGGGACCCTACAATGAGCAGTTCTTC.

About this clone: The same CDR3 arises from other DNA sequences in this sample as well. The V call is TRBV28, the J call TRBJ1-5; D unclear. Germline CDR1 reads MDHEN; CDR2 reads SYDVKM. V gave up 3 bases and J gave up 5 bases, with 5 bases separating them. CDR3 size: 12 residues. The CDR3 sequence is CASSFRDQPQHF. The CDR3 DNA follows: TGTGCCAGCAGTTTTCGGGATCAGCCCCAGCATTTT.

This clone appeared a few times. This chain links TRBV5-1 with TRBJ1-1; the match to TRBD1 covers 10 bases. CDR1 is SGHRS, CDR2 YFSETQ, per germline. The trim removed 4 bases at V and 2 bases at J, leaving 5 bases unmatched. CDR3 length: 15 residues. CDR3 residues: CASSRGTGVNTEAFF. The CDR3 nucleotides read TGCGCCAGCAGCCGAGGGACAGGGGTCAACACTGAAGCTTTCTTT.

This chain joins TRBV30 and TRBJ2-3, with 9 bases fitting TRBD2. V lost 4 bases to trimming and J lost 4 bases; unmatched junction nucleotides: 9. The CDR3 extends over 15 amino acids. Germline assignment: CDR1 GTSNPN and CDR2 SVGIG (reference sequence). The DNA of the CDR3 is TGTGCCTGGATTTTCGGCGGGAGGGCGTCAGATACGCAGTATTTT. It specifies CAWIFGGRASDTQYF. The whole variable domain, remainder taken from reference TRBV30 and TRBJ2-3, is SQTIHQWPATLVQPVGSPLSLECTVEGTSNPNLYWYRQAAGRGLQLLFYSVGIGQISSEVPQNLSASRPQDRQFILSSKKLLLSDSGFYLCAWIFGGRASDTQYFGPGTRLTVL.

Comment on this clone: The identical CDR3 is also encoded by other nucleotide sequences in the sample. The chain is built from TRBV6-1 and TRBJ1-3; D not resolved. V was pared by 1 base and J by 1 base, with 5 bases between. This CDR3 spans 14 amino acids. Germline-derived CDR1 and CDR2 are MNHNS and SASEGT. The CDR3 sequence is CASSEVGSGNTIYF. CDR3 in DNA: TGTGCCAGCAGTGAAGTGGGGTCTGGAAACACCATATATTTT.

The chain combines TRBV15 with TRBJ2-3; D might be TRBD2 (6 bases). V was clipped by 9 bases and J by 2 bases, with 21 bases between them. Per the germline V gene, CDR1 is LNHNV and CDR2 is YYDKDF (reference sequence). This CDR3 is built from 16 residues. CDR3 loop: CATLPGVPFSTDTQYF. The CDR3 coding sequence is TGTGCCACTCTACCGGGAGTCCCCTTTTCCACAGATACGCAGTATTTT.

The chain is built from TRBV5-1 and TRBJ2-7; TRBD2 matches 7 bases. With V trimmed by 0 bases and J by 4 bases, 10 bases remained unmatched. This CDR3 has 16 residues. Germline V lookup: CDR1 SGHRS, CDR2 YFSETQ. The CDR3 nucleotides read TGCGCCAGCAGCTTGGGCCCGGGCGGGAGAGGTTACGAGCAGTACTTC. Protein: CASSLGPGGRGYEQYF.

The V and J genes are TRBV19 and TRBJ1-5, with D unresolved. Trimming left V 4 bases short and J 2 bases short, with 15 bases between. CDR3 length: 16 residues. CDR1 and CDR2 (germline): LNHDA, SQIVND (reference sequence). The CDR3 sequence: CASSTHQRPGNQPQHF. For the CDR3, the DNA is TGTGCCAGTAGTACGCACCAAAGACCGGGCAATCAGCCCCAGCATTTT. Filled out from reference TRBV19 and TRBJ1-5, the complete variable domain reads DGGITQSPKYLFRKEGQNVTLSCEQNLNHDAMYWYRQDPGQGLRLIYYSQIVNDFQKGDIAEGYSVSREKKESFPLTVTSAQKNPTAFYLCASSTHQRPGNQPQHFGDGTRLSIL.

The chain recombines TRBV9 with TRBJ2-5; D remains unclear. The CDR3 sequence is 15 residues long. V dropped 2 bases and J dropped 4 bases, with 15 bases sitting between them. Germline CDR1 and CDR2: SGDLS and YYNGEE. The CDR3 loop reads CASSVGEGLGETQYF. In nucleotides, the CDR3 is TGTGCCAGCAGCGTGGGTGAAGGGTTGGGAGAGACCCAGTACTTC.

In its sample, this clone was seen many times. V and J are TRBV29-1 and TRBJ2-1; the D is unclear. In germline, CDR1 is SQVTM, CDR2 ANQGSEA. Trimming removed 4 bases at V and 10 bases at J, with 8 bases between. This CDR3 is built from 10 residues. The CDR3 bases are TGCAGCGTTGTTGAAGGGGAGCAGTTCTTC. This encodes CSVVEGEQFF.

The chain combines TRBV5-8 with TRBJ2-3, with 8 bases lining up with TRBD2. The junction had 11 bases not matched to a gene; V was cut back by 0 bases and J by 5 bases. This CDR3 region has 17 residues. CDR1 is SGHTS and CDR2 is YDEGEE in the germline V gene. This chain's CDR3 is CASSLAGLAGRGDTQYF. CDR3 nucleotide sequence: TGTGCCAGCAGCTTGGCCGGGTTAGCGGGAAGAGGAGATACGCAGTATTTT.

In DNA form, the CDR3 reads TGTGCCAGCGGGGGTAGTCATGTCCCGAGCACCGGGGAGCTGTTTTTT. Translated: CASGGSHVPSTGELFF. The chain couples TRBV6-6 to TRBJ2-2; D may correspond to TRBD1 or TRBD2 (5 bases each). Per germline, CDR1 MNHNY and CDR2 SVGAGI (reference sequence). Deletions cut 8 bases from V and 4 bases from J, with 20 bases between. This CDR3 spans 16 amino acids.

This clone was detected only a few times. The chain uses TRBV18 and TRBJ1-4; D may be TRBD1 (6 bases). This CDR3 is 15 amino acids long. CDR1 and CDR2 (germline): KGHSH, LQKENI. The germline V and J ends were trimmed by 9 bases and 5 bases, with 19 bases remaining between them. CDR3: CASSSRGLANEKLFF. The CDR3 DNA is TGTGCCAGTTCCTCCAGGGGCTTGGCGAATGAAAAACTGTTTTTT.

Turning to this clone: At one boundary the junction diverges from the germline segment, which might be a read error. CDR3 amino acids: CAGSEFRDRTPQETQYF. The CDR3 DNA is TGTGCCGGCAGTGAATTCCGGGACCGCACCCCCCAAGAGACCCAGTACTTC. This chain links TRBV6-1 with TRBJ2-5; perhaps D is TRBD1 or TRBD2 (5 bases each). The CDR3 spans 17 residues. Germline V lookup: CDR1 MNHNS, CDR2 SASEGT.

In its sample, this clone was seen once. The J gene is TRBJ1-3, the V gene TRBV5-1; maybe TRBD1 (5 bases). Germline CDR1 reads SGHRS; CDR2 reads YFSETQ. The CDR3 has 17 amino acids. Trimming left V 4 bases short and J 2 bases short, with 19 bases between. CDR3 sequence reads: CASSAIPPGTAGNTIYF. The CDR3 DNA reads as TGCGCCAGCAGCGCAATTCCACCCGGGACGGCTGGAAACACCATATATTTT.

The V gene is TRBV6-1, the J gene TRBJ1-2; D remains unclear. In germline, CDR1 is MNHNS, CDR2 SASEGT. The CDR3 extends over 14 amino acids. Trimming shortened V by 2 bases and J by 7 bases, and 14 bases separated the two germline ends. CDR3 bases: TGTGCCAGCAGTGAATCGGATCGCACGGGTGGCTACACCTTC. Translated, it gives CASSESDRTGGYTF.

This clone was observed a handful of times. The DNA of the CDR3 is TGTGCCAGCAGTGAAGGGGCTAGCGGGACCTTAGATACGCAGTATTTT. It specifies CASSEGASGTLDTQYF. This rearrangement joins TRBV2 to TRBJ2-3, with TRBD2 matching 9 bases. Germline assignment: CDR1 SNHLY and CDR2 FYNNEI. CDR3 length: 16 residues. Trimming removed 1 base from V and 5 bases from J; junction bases left unmatched: 7.

The CDR3 coding sequence is TGTGCCAGCAGATGGACAGGGAGCACAGATACGCAGTATTTT. Translation gives CASRWTGSTDTQYF. This chain connects TRBV6-5 to TRBJ2-3; 8 bases align to TRBD1. The germline CDR1 and CDR2 sequences are MNHEY and SVGAGI. V lost 6 bases, J lost 0 bases, and 2 bases stayed unmatched. CDR3 length: 14 residues.

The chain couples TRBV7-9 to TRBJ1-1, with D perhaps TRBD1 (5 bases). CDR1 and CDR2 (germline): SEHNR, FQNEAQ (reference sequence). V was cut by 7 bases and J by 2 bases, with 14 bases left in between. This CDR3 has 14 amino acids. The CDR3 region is CASTLGQGNTEAFF. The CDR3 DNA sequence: TGTGCCAGCACCCTCGGGCAGGGAAACACTGAAGCTTTCTTT.

This CDR3 reads CASSESAGNEQFF. The DNA of the CDR3 is TGTGCCAGCAGTGAGAGCGCAGGGAATGAGCAGTTCTTC. The chain joins TRBV6-4 to TRBJ2-1, with a tentative D call TRBD1 (5 bases). The ends were cut back, 3 bases at V and 7 bases at J, with 10 bases in the middle. The germline V gene has CDR1 MRHNA and CDR2 SNTAGT. The CDR3 is made up of 13 amino acids.

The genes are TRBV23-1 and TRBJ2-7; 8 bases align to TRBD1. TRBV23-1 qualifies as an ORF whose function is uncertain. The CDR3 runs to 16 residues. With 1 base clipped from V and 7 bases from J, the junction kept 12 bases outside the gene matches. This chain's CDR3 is CASSQYDRGDPREQYF. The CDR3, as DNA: TGCGCCAGCAGTCAATATGACAGGGGAGATCCGAGAGAGCAGTACTTC.

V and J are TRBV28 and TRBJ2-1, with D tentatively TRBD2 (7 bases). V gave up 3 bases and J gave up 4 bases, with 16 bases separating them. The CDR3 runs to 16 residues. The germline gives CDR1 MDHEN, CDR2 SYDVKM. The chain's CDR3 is CASSLGTLARYNEQFF. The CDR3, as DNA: TGTGCCAGCAGTTTGGGGACACTAGCGAGATACAATGAGCAGTTCTTC.

In DNA form, the CDR3 reads TGTGCCAGTAGTATCAACAGTCTGGAGGAAAAACTGTTTTTT. Residues: CASSINSLEEKLFF. This chain links TRBV19 with TRBJ1-4; D not certain. Per germline, CDR1 LNHDA and CDR2 SQIVND (reference sequence). The CDR3 has 14 amino acids. V was pared by 3 bases and J by 8 bases, with 13 bases between.

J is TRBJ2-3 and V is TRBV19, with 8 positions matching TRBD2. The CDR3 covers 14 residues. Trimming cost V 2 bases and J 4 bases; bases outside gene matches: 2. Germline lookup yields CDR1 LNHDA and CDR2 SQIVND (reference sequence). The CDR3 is CASSIKAGADTQYF. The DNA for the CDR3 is TGTGCCAGTAGTATAAAAGCGGGGGCAGATACGCAGTATTTT. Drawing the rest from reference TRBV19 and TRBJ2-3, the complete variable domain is DGGITQSPKYLFRKEGQNVTLSCEQNLNHDAMYWYRQDPGQGLRLIYYSQIVNDFQKGDIAEGYSVSREKKESFPLTVTSAQKNPTAFYLCASSIKAGADTQYFGPGTRLTVL.

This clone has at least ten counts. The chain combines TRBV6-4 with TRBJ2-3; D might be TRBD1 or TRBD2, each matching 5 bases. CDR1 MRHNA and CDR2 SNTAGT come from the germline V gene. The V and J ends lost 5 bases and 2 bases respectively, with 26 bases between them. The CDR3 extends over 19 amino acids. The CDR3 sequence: CASSSKRTTRDGHTDTQYF. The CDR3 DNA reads TGTGCCAGCAGTTCGAAGAGAACGACCCGGGACGGGCACACAGATACGCAGTATTTT.

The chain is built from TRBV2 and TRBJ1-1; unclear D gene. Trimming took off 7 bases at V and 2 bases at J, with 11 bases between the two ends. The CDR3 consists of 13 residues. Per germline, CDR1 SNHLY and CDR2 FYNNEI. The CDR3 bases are TGTGCCAGCACCTTTGTTGATAACACTGAAGCTTTCTTT. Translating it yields CASTFVDNTEAFF.

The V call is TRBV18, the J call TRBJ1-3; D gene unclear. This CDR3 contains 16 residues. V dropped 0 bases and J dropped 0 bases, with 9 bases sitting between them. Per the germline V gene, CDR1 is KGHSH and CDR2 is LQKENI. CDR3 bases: TGTGCCAGCTCACCACCGGACCTACCCTCTGGAAACACCATATATTTT. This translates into CASSPPDLPSGNTIYF.

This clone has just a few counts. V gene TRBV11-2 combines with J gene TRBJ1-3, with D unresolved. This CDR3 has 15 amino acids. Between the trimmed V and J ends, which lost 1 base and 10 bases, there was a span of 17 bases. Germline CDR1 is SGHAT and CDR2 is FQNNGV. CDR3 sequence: CASSLVLGIAGTIYF. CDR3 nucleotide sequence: TGTGCCAGCAGCTTAGTCCTTGGAATCGCGGGGACCATATATTTT. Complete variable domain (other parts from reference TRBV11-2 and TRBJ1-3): EAGVAQSPRYKIIEKRQSVAFWCNPISGHATLYWYQQILGQGPKLLIQFQNNGVVDDSQLPKDRFSAERLKGVDSTLKIQPAKLEDSAVYLCASSLVLGIAGTIYFGEGSWLTVV.